These T cell receptor beta chains were read from a single sample in a study of CD8 T cells in ankylosing spondylitis. Each CDR3 protein is one row after TCRdb ran MiXCR on the 5' RACE reads. The sample contains some 840,000 distinct CDR3 sequences, 12% of which appear only once. Sequencing was performed on blood, either unsorted or a sorted T cell fraction (not recorded which). Every receptor here comes from a male donor with ankylosing spondylitis. Both conserved end residues are part of each CDR3. D genes are given only for firm matches. Clone size is stated in some rows and not others, as once, few, many or a class when expanded.

DNA,CDR3,D,size,V,J
TGCGCCAGCAGCTTTTGGGACCCTAACACTGAAGCTTTCTTT,CASSFWDPNTEAFF,NA,NA,TRBV5-1,TRBJ1-1
TGCAGTGCCAGGACTCCCGGTTCTGTCGGGGAGCTGTTTTTT,CSARTPGSVGELFF,NA,many,TRBV20-1,TRBJ2-2
TGCGCCAGCCGCCCTACCGGCCGGGTATCTGACTTTTATGGCTACACCTTC,CASRPTGRVSDFYGYTF,NA,many,TRBV5-1,TRBJ1-2
TGCAGCGTTGACGACAGGGCTGGAAACACCATATATTTT,CSVDDRAGNTIYF,TRBD1,NA,TRBV29-1,TRBJ1-3
TGTGCCACCAGCAGAGGGAAAGGTTCCTACGAGCAGTACTTC,CATSRGKGSYEQYF,NA,few,TRBV15,TRBJ2-7
TGTGCCAGCAGTTTAGTACAGGGGGCAGTGGATGAGCAGTACTTC,CASSLVQGAVDEQYF,TRBD1,many,TRBV12-3/TRBV12-4,TRBJ2-7
TGTGCCAGCAGCCCCGCGATAGCGGGTTTAAACACCGGGGAGCTGTTTTTT,CASSPAIAGLNTGELFF,TRBD2,NA,TRBV14,TRBJ2-2
TGTGCCAGTAGCCGGACAGGGGAGGAAGAGACCCAGTACTTC,CASSRTGEEETQYF,TRBD1,NA,TRBV19,TRBJ2-5
TGCGCCAGCAGCTTGGGACAGTACTTCTCTGGAAACACCATATATTTT,CASSLGQYFSGNTIYF,NA,NA,TRBV5-1,TRBJ1-3
TGCGCCAGCAGCCGACAGGGGGATCAATACGAGCAGTACTTC,CASSRQGDQYEQYF,TRBD1,few,TRBV5-1,TRBJ2-7
TGCAGTGCTAGACGGGGAGGGGCGCGCAATCAGCCCCAGCATTTT,CSARRGGARNQPQHF,NA,NA,TRBV20-1,TRBJ1-5
TGTGCCAGCAGTGCATTTTCGGGACAGGGATTAAATTCCGGTGAAAAACTGTTTTTT,CASSAFSGQGLNSGEKLFF,TRBD1,few,TRBV25-1,TRBJ1-4
TGCAGTGCTAGTAGGCTAGCTAGATCCAATGAGCAGTACTTC,CSASRLARSNEQYF,NA,many,TRBV20-1,TRBJ2-7
TGCAGTGCTCGGACAGGGTCATGGGATCAGCCCCAGCATTTT,CSARTGSWDQPQHF,TRBD1,few,TRBV20-1,TRBJ1-5
TGCAGTGCCCGCTGGGGCAGTTACTATGGCTACACCTTC,CSARWGSYYGYTF,NA,NA,TRBV20-1,TRBJ1-2
TGTGCCATCAGGGATACAGGGGGCTCGAACTACGAGCAGTACTTC,CAIRDTGGSNYEQYF,TRBD1,few,TRBV10-3,TRBJ2-7